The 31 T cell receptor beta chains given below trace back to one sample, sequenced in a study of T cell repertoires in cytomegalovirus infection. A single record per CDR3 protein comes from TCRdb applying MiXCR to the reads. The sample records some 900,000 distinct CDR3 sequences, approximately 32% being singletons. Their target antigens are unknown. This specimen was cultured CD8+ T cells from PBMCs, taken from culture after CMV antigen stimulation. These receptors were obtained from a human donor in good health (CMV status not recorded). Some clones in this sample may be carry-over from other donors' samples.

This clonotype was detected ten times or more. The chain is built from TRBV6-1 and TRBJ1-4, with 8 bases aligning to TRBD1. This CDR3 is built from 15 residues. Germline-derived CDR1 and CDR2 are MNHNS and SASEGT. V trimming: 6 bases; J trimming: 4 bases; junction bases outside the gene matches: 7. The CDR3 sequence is CASSPRDRINEKLFF. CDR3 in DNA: TGTGCCAGCAGCCCTAGGGACAGGATTAATGAAAAACTGTTTTTT.

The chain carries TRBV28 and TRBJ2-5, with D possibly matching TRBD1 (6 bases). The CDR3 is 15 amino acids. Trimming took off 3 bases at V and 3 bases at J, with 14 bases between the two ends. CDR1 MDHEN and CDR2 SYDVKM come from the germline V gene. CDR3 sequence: CASSFRGGAEETQYF. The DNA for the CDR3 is TGTGCCAGCAGTTTCCGTGGGGGCGCAGAAGAGACCCAGTACTTC.

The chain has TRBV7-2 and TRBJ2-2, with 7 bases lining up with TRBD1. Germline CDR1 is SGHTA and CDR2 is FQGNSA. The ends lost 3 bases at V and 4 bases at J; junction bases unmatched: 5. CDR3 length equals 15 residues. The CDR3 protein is CASSFSAGGTGELFF. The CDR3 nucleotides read TGTGCCAGCAGCTTCTCCGCAGGGGGCACCGGGGAGCTGTTTTTT.

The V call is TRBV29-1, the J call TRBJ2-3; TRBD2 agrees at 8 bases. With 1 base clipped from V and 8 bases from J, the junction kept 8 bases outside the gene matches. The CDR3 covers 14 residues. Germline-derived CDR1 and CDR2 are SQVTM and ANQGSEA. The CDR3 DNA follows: TGCAGCGTTGAAGGAGCGGGGGCCTCCGGTACGCAGTATTTT. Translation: CSVEGAGASGTQYF.

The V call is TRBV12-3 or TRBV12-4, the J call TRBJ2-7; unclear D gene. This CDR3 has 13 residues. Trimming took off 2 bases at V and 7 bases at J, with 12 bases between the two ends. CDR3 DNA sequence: TGTGCCAGCAGTTTAAGTACAAGTAGGGAGCAGTACTTC. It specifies CASSLSTSREQYF.

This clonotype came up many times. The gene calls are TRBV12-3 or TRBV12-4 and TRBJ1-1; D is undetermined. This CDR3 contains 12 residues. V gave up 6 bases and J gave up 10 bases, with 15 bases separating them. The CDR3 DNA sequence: TGTGCCAGCAGCTTCTCCCCGGAAGGAGCTTTCTTT. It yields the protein CASSFSPEGAFF.

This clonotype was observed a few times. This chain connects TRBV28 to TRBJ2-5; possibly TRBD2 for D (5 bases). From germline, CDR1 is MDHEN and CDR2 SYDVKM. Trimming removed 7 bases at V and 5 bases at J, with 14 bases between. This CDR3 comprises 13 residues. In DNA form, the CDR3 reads TGTGCCAGCAACAGCGAGGGAGCGGAGACCCAGTACTTC. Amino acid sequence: CASNSEGAETQYF.

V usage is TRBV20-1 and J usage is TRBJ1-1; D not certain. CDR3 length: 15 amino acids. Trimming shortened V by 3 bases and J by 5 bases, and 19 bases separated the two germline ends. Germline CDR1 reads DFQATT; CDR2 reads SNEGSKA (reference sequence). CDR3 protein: CSARLTSPRWTEAFF. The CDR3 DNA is TGCAGTGCTAGGCTTACATCGCCACGTTGGACTGAAGCTTTCTTT.

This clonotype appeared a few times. The CDR3 protein is CASRGFGQGFYGYTF. The CDR3 DNA reads as TGTGCCAGCAGGGGCTTTGGACAGGGCTTCTATGGCTACACCTTC. This chain connects TRBV2 to TRBJ1-2, with TRBD1 identical over 8 bases. Germline trimming cut 6 bases from V and 4 bases from J; bases unmatched to any gene: 10. The CDR3 covers 15 residues. From germline, CDR1 is SNHLY and CDR2 FYNNEI.

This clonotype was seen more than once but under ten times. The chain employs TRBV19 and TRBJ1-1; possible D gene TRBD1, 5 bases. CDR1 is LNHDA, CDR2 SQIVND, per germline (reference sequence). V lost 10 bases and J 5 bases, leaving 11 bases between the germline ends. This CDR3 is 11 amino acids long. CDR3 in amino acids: CAIKWGTEAFF. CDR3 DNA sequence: TGTGCCATCAAGTGGGGGACTGAAGCTTTCTTT.

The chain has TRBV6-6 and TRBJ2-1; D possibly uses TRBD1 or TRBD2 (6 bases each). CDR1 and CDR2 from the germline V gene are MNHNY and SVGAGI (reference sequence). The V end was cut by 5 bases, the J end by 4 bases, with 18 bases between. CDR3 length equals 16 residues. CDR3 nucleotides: TGTGCCAGCAGTCCGAACATGGGGGGCGCATACAATGAGCAGTTCTTC. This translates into CASSPNMGGAYNEQFF.

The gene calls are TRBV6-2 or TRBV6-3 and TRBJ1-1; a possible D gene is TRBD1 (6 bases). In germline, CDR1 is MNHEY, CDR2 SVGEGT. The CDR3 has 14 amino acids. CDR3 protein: CVGVRDNINTEAFF. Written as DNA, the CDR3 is TGTGTGGGAGTCCGGGACAACATAAACACTGAAGCTTTCTTT.

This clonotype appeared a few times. CDR3 sequence: CASSFKLRQVLDTEAFF. DNA for the CDR3: TGTGCCAGCAGCTTTAAACTGAGACAGGTTCTTGACACTGAAGCTTTCTTT. The rearrangement links TRBV7-6 to TRBJ1-1; maybe TRBD1 (6 bases). CDR3 length equals 17 residues. The germline CDR1 and CDR2 sequences are SGHVS and FNYEAQ. Deletions cut 3 bases from V and 3 bases from J, with 20 bases between.

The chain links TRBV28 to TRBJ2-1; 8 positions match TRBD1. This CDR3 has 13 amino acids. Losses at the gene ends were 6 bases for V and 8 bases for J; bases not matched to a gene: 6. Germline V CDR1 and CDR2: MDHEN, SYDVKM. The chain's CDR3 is CASSRTGLDEQFF. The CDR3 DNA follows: TGTGCCAGCAGCAGGACAGGGCTAGATGAGCAGTTCTTC.

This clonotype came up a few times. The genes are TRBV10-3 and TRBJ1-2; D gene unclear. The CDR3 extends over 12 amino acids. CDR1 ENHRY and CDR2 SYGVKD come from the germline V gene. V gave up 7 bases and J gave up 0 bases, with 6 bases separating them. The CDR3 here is CAINRSNYGYTF. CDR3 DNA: TGTGCCATCAACAGATCTAACTATGGCTACACCTTC.

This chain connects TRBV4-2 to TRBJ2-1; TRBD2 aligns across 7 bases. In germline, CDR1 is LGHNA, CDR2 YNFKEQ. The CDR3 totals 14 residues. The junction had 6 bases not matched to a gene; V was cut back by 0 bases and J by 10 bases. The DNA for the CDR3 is TGTGCCAGCAGCCAAGATGGGCCAGCGGGGGAGCAGTTCTTC. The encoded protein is CASSQDGPAGEQFF.

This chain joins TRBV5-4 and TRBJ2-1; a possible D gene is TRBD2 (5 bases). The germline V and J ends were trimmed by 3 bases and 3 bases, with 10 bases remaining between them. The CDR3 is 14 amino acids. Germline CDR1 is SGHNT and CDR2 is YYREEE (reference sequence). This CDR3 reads CASSWDTSYNEQFF. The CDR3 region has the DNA TGTGCCAGCAGCTGGGATACTAGCTACAATGAGCAGTTCTTC. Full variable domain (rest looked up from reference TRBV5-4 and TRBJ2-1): ETGVTQSPTHLIKTRGQQVTLRCSSQSGHNTVSWYQQALGQGPQFIFQYYREEENGRGNFPPRFSGLQFPNYSSELNVNALELDDSALYLCASSWDTSYNEQFFGPGTRLTVL.

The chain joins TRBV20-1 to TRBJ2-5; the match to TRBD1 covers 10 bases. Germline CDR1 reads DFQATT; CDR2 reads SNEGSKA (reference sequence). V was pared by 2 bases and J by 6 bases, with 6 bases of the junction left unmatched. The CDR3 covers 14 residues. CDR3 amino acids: CSARSQGQGKTQYF. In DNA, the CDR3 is TGCAGTGCTAGAAGCCAGGGACAGGGGAAGACCCAGTACTTC.

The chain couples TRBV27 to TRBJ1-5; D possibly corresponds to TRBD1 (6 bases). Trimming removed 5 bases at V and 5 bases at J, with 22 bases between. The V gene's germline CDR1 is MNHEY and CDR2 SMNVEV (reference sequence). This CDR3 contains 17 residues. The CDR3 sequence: CASSPLGARGNDQPQHF. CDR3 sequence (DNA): TGTGCCAGCAGTCCCCTCGGTGCCAGGGGAAATGATCAGCCCCAGCATTTT.

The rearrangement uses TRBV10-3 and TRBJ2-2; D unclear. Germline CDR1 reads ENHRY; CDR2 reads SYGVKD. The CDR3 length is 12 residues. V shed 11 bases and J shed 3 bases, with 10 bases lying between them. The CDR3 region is CAVQMDTGELFF. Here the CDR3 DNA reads TGTGCCGTACAGATGGACACCGGGGAGCTGTTTTTT.

The CDR3 loop is CASSRDRRYTDTQYF. CDR3 DNA: TGTGCCAGCAGCCGTGACAGGAGATACACAGATACGCAGTATTTT. The chain combines TRBV7-9 with TRBJ2-3; tentative D call: TRBD1 (6 bases). CDR1 and CDR2 from the germline V gene are SEHNR and FQNEAQ (reference sequence). The CDR3 loop spans 15 amino acids. Trimming removed 5 bases from V and 2 bases from J, with 14 bases in between.

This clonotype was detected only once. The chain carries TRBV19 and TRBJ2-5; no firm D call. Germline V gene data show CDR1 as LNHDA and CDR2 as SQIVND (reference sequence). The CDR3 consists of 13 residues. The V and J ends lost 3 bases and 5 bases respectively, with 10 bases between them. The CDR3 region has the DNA TGTGCCAGTAGTATCTTCCTGGAGGAGACCCAGTACTTC. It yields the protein CASSIFLEETQYF.

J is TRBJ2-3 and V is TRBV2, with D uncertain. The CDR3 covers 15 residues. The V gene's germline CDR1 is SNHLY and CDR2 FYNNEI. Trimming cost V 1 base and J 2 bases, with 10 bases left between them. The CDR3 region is CASSEGSFSTDTQYF. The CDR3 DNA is TGTGCCAGCAGTGAAGGCAGCTTTTCCACAGATACGCAGTATTTT.

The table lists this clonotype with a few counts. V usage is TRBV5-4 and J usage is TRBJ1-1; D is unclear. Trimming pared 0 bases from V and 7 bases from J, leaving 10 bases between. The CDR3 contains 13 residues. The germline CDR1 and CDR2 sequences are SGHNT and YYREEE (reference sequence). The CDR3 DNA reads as TGTGCCAGCAGCTTGGTCCCAGATGATGAAGCTTTCTTT. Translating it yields CASSLVPDDEAFF.

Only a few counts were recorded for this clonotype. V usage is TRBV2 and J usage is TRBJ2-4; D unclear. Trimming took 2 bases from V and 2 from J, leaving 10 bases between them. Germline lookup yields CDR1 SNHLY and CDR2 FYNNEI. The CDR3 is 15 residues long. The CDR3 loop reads CASSELVESKNIQYF. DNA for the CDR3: TGTGCCAGCAGTGAATTGGTAGAGTCCAAAAACATTCAGTACTTC.

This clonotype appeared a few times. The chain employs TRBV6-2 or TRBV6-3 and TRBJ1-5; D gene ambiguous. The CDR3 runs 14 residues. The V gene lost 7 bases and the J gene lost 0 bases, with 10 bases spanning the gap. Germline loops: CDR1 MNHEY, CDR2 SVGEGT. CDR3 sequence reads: CASNRGVSNQPQHF. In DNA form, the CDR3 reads TGTGCCAGCAACCGTGGAGTTAGCAATCAGCCCCAGCATTTT.

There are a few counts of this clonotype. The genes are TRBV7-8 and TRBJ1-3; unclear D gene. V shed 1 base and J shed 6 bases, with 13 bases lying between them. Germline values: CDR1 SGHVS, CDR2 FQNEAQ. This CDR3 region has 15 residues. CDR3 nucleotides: TGTGCCAGCAGCTTAGGACGGCCGCTGGTAAACACCATATATTTT. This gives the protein CASSLGRPLVNTIYF.

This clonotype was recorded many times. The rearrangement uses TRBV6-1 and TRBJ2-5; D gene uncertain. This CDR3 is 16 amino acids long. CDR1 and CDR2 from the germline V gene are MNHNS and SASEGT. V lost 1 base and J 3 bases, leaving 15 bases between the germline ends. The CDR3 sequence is CASSEEQKSAKETQYF. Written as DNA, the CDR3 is TGTGCCAGCAGTGAAGAGCAGAAGTCGGCGAAAGAGACCCAGTACTTC.

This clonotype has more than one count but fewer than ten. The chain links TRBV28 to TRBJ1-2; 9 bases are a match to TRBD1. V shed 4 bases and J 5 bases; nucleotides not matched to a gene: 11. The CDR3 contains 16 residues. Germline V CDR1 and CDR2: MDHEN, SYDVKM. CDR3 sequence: CASSYRRGQGRYGYTF. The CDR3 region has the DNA TGTGCCAGCAGTTATCGAAGGGGACAGGGTCGGTATGGCTACACCTTC.

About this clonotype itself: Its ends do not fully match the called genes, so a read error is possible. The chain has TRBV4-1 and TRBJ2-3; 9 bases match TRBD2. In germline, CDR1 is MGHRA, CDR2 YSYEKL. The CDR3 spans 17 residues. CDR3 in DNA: TGTGCCAGCAGTCGCCCCCAGGCTAGCGGGGACACAGATACGCAGTATTTT. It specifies CASSRPQASGDTDTQYF.

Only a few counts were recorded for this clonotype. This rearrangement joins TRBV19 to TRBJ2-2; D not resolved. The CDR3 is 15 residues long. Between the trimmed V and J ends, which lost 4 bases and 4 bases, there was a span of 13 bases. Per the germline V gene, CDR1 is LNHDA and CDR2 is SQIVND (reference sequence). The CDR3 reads CASSSPGTATGELFF. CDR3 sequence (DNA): TGTGCCAGTAGTAGCCCCGGAACAGCCACCGGGGAGCTGTTTTTT.